A selection of T cell receptor beta chains follows, all from one sample in a study of chemoradiotherapy in HPV16-positive cancers. Clones were read by immunoSEQ multiplex PCR, and TCRdb kept only the in-frame ones, dropping some. This sample has fewer than 40,000 clones; approximately 73% occur once, and the top ten carry roughly 5.1%. Material: blood, obtained from a patient who underwent chemoradiotherapy. These TCRs come from a human donor with HPV-associated anogenital cancer. Both conserved end residues are part of each CDR3. Fields, in order: V gene, D gene, clone size, J gene, CDR3 length, CDR3 protein, CDR3 DNA. The D gene is left open where the match is weak. Not every row has a clone size; where given, it reads once, few, many or a size class.

V gene: TRBV6-5; D gene: NA; clone size: NA; J gene: TRBJ1-1; CDR3 length: 13; CDR3 protein: CASSSQAGTEAFF; CDR3 DNA: TGTGCCAGCAGCTCACAGGCGGGCACTGAAGCTTTCTTT
V gene: TRBV29-1; D gene: NA; clone size: NA; J gene: TRBJ2-1; CDR3 length: 16; CDR3 protein: CSVAGGPKGGYNEQFF; CDR3 DNA: TGCAGCGTTGCAGGGGGGCCTAAGGGAGGTTACAATGAGCAGTTCTTC
V gene: TRBV2; D gene: NA; clone size: once; J gene: TRBJ2-1; CDR3 length: 14; CDR3 protein: CASTEVQSYNEQFF; CDR3 DNA: TGTGCCAGCACTGAAGTCCAGAGCTACAATGAGCAGTTCTTC
V gene: TRBV15; D gene: TRBD1; clone size: NA; J gene: TRBJ1-4; CDR3 length: 16; CDR3 protein: CATSRDGGTGNEKLFF; CDR3 DNA: TGTGCCACCAGCAGAGATGGGGGGACAGGGAACGAAAAACTGTTTTTT
V gene: TRBV27; D gene: NA; clone size: NA; J gene: TRBJ1-6; CDR3 length: 12; CDR3 protein: CASSIRGSPLHF; CDR3 DNA: TGTGCCAGCAGTATAAGGGGTTCACCCCTCCACTTT
V gene: TRBV6-1; D gene: NA; clone size: NA; J gene: TRBJ1-2; CDR3 length: 16; CDR3 protein: CASSEAVTSLFYGYTF; CDR3 DNA: TGTGCCAGCAGTGAGGCAGTTACCTCTCTTTTTTATGGCTACACCTTC
V gene: TRBV29-1; D gene: NA; clone size: NA; J gene: TRBJ2-2; CDR3 length: 13; CDR3 protein: CSVVRASTGELFF; CDR3 DNA: TGCAGCGTTGTTCGGGCATCTACCGGGGAGCTGTTTTTT
V gene: TRBV29-1; D gene: NA; clone size: once; J gene: TRBJ1-2; CDR3 length: 12; CDR3 protein: CSAAGSPYGYTF; CDR3 DNA: TGCAGCGCCGCAGGGTCCCCCTATGGCTACACCTTC
V gene: TRBV27; D gene: TRBD1; clone size: NA; J gene: TRBJ2-2; CDR3 length: 16; CDR3 protein: CASSYRGTVNTGELFF; CDR3 DNA: TGTGCCAGCAGTTACAGAGGGACAGTGAACACCGGGGAGCTGTTTTTT
V gene: TRBV10-1; D gene: NA; clone size: NA; J gene: TRBJ1-1; CDR3 length: 14; CDR3 protein: CASSGTPADTEAFF; CDR3 DNA: TGCGCCAGCAGTGGGACCCCAGCGGACACTGAAGCTTTCTTT
V gene: TRBV11-2; D gene: TRBD1; clone size: NA; J gene: TRBJ2-7; CDR3 length: 13; CDR3 protein: CASSFGQGGRWYF; CDR3 DNA: TGTGCCAGCAGCTTCGGACAGGGGGGGAGGTGGTACTTC
V gene: TRBV7-8; D gene: NA; clone size: few; J gene: TRBJ2-7; CDR3 length: 15; CDR3 protein: CASSLVAGSSYEQYF; CDR3 DNA: TGTGCCAGCAGCTTAGTGGCAGGGAGTTCCTACGAGCAGTACTTC
V gene: TRBV19; D gene: NA; clone size: NA; J gene: TRBJ1-6; CDR3 length: 13; CDR3 protein: CASSYLYNSPLHF; CDR3 DNA: TGTGCCAGTTCCTATCTCTATAATTCACCCCTCCACTTT
V gene: TRBV6-1; D gene: NA; clone size: NA; J gene: TRBJ1-5; CDR3 length: 15; CDR3 protein: CASSVRESSNQPQHF; CDR3 DNA: TGTGCCAGCAGTGTGCGGGAGTCTAGCAATCAGCCCCAGCATTTT
V gene: TRBV7-9; D gene: NA; clone size: NA; J gene: TRBJ2-1; CDR3 length: 13; CDR3 protein: CASSLGGRNEQFF; CDR3 DNA: TGTGCCAGCAGCTTGGGGGGCAGGAATGAGCAGTTCTTC
V gene: TRBV6-5; D gene: NA; clone size: NA; J gene: TRBJ2-3; CDR3 length: 14; CDR3 protein: CASSYSKGSDTQYF; CDR3 DNA: TGTGCCAGCAGTTACTCGAAGGGGTCCGATACGCAGTATTTT
V gene: TRBV19; D gene: NA; clone size: few; J gene: TRBJ2-1; CDR3 length: 15; CDR3 protein: CASTKLEGGRVEQFF; CDR3 DNA: TGTGCCAGTACCAAGCTCGAGGGGGGGCGCGTTGAGCAGTTCTTC
V gene: TRBV30; D gene: NA; clone size: NA; J gene: TRBJ2-3; CDR3 length: 13; CDR3 protein: CAWSVGVPDTQYF; CDR3 DNA: TGTGCCTGGAGTGTAGGGGTTCCAGATACGCAGTATTTT
V gene: TRBV19; D gene: NA; clone size: NA; J gene: TRBJ1-5; CDR3 length: 13; CDR3 protein: CASIGALRQPQHF; CDR3 DNA: TGTGCCAGTATCGGGGCGCTCCGTCAGCCCCAGCATTTT
V gene: TRBV11-2; D gene: NA; clone size: NA; J gene: TRBJ2-3; CDR3 length: 14; CDR3 protein: CASSYRPWGDTQYF; CDR3 DNA: TGTGCCAGCAGCTACCGCCCTTGGGGAGATACGCAGTATTTT
V gene: TRBV18; D gene: NA; clone size: NA; J gene: TRBJ2-2; CDR3 length: 16; CDR3 protein: CASSPQGIWNTGELFF; CDR3 DNA: TGTGCCAGCTCACCTCAGGGGATTTGGAACACCGGGGAGCTGTTTTTT
V gene: TRBV29-1; D gene: NA; clone size: few; J gene: TRBJ1-1; CDR3 length: 13; CDR3 protein: CSVAEQGWTEAFF; CDR3 DNA: TGCAGCGTTGCCGAACAGGGATGGACTGAAGCTTTCTTT
V gene: TRBV29-1; D gene: NA; clone size: once; J gene: TRBJ2-7; CDR3 length: 13; CDR3 protein: CSVDGQGYYEQYF; CDR3 DNA: TGCAGCGTTGACGGTCAGGGTTACTACGAGCAGTACTTC
V gene: TRBV5-5; D gene: NA; clone size: NA; J gene: TRBJ2-3; CDR3 length: 12; CDR3 protein: CASSWNTDTQYF; CDR3 DNA: TGTGCCAGCAGCTGGAACACAGATACGCAGTATTTT
V gene: TRBV7-2; D gene: NA; clone size: NA; J gene: TRBJ2-1; CDR3 length: 14; CDR3 protein: CASSLGRVYNEQFF; CDR3 DNA: TGTGCCAGCAGCTTAGGAAGGGTCTACAATGAGCAGTTCTTC
V gene: TRBV6-6; D gene: NA; clone size: NA; J gene: TRBJ1-2; CDR3 length: 15; CDR3 protein: CASSYTGTQYYGYTF; CDR3 DNA: TGTGCCAGCAGCTATACCGGCACCCAGTACTATGGCTACACCTTC
V gene: TRBV29-1; D gene: NA; clone size: few; J gene: TRBJ1-3; CDR3 length: 11; CDR3 protein: CSVTGGDTIYF; CDR3 DNA: TGCAGCGTTACAGGAGGCGACACCATATATTTT
V gene: TRBV6-6; D gene: NA; clone size: NA; J gene: TRBJ1-5; CDR3 length: 14; CDR3 protein: CASSYIRPNQPQHF; CDR3 DNA: TGTGCCAGCAGTTACATTAGGCCCAATCAGCCCCAGCATTTT
V gene: TRBV7-8; D gene: TRBD1; clone size: NA; J gene: TRBJ2-5; CDR3 length: 16; CDR3 protein: CASSSSGAGGRETQYF; CDR3 DNA: TGTGCCAGCAGCTCATCCGGCGCAGGGGGCCGGGAGACCCAGTACTTC